Described below is a single T cell receptor beta chain sequence and its context. Its target is not known. This sample stems from a study of shared clonotypes between healthy human individuals. Across the whole study: Each donor contributed plates that comprised three CD4 naive, three CD4 memory, two CD8 naive and one CD8 memory.

Selected positively for CCR7 and CD45RO-negative, naive CD8 cells excluded terminally differentiated effector memory CD45RA+ cells. Several immunoSEQ 96-well plates shared each subset's DNA, each plate a replicate. In the original processing: For the immunoSEQ data, sequences were junction-only without quality scores, so filtering differed. Assay used: immunoSEQ multiplex PCR; TCRdb lists only in-frame clones, some missing. V and J calls and clone size come straight from that table; D and trimming were deduced from the DNA. The table includes about 2.1 million clones, 85% to 95% detected once. The study's findings and limits: All-four-donor shared clonotypes had higher generation probabilities than non-shared clonotypes did.

The material sequenced was naive CD8+ T cells from PBMCs. This clonotype was obtained from a young man in good health. Some clones in this sample may be carry-over from other donors' samples.

The CDR3 nucleotides read TGTGCCAGCAGTCCGCGACAGGGTGTAGACTACGAGCAGTACTTC. It translates to CASSPRQGVDYEQYF. This chain joins TRBV27 and TRBJ2-7; 7 positions match TRBD1. The CDR3 consists of 15 residues. The germline V gene encodes CDR1 MNHEY and CDR2 SMNVEV (reference sequence). V dropped 5 bases and J dropped 3; count of bases not matched to a gene: 10.